This TCR beta chain was recovered during a study of control samples from healthy donors and cancer patients. Profiled with immunoSEQ multiplex PCR; TCRdb holds only in-frame clones, not every one. The sample carries about 180,000 clones, roughly 94% recorded once. This CDR3 is built from 14 residues. V lost 2 bases to trimming and J lost 5 bases; unmatched junction nucleotides: 5. Germline V gene lookup returns CDR1 SGDLS and CDR2 YYNGEE. The specimen was blood. The chain carries TRBV9 and TRBJ2-3; TRBD1 matches 7 bases. The sequence was collected from a woman aged 18-29 years in good health. The CDR3 DNA reads as TGTGCCAGCAGCGTGGGGACAGCTCAAGATACGCAGTATTTT. Translation gives CASSVGTAQDTQYF.